Listed below are T cell receptor beta chains from one sample, sequenced in a study of siplizumab effects on memory and regulatory T cells. Produced via immunoSEQ multiplex PCR; TCRdb's table is partial and in-frame only. The profile shows about 110,000 clones, under 95% of them singletons. Sequencing input: CD4+ T cells sorted from blood. These receptors were obtained from a human donor in good health. Each CDR3 is given with its conserved first and last residue. A D gene is named only where the DNA matches it firmly. Clone size is stated in some rows and not others, as once, few, many or a class when expanded.

J gene | V gene | D gene | clone size | CDR3 DNA | CDR3 protein
TRBJ1-5 | TRBV27 | TRBD1 | . | TGTGCCAGCAGCCAAGGGACAGCCGGAGGGCAGCCCCAGCATTTT | CASSQGTAGGQPQHF
TRBJ1-4 | TRBV2 | TRBD1 | . | TGTGCCAGCAGAGAGGACAGGGGGGGGAGTGAAAAACTGTTTTTT | CASREDRGGSEKLFF
TRBJ1-6 | TRBV25-1 | . | . | TGTGCCAGCAGGGACTTTGAAGGATCACCCCTCCACTTT | CASRDFEGSPLHF
TRBJ2-7 | TRBV4-1 | TRBD2 | . | TGCGCCAGCAGCCAAGGGACTAGCGGGGCCTACGAGCAGTACTTC | CASSQGTSGAYEQYF
TRBJ2-7 | TRBV18 | . | . | TGTGCCAGCTCACCAGGTCAGAGGGAGCAGTACTTC | CASSPGQREQYF
TRBJ1-2 | TRBV27 | TRBD1 | . | TGTGCCAGCAGTTATCTGGGGACAGGGCTAAACTATGGCTACACCTTC | CASSYLGTGLNYGYTF
TRBJ1-4 | TRBV14 | . | . | TGTGCCAGCAGCCAAGGTGCTTGGGGCCAGGGAGATGAAAAACTGTTTTTT | CASSQGAWGQGDEKLFF
TRBJ2-5 | TRBV29-1 | . | . | TGCAGCGTGACAAAGGAGACCCAGTACTTC | CSVTKETQYF
TRBJ2-3 | TRBV5-4 | . | . | TGTGCCAGCAGCCCAAGCGGCCCAACCTTTATAAGCACAGATACGCAGTATTTT | CASSPSGPTFISTDTQYF
TRBJ2-1 | TRBV9 | . | . | TGTGCCAGCAGCGTCGGCAGCGCGAGGGACAATGAGCAGTTCTTC | CASSVGSARDNEQFF
TRBJ1-2 | TRBV30 | . | . | TGTGCCTGGAGTGCAGCGGGAGGTACTGGCTACACCTTC | CAWSAAGGTGYTF
TRBJ2-3 | TRBV5-1 | . | . | TGCGCCAGTAAGCCTGGCCCCACAGATACGCAGTATTTT | CASKPGPTDTQYF
TRBJ2-3 | TRBV7-9 | . | few | TGTGCCAGCACCCTAATTCCTAGCACAGATACGCAGTATTTT | CASTLIPSTDTQYF
TRBJ2-1 | TRBV19 | TRBD2 | . | TGTGCCAGTAGTCCCTCGACTAGCGGGAGGCACTACAATGAGCAGTTCTTC | CASSPSTSGRHYNEQFF
TRBJ1-1 | TRBV9 | TRBD1 | . | TGTGCCAGCAGCGTAGATAGGGACAGTGGTGAAGCTTTCTTT | CASSVDRDSGEAFF
TRBJ2-1 | TRBV30 | TRBD1 | . | TGTCCACAGGGGATCCCCTACAATGAGCAGTTCTTC | CPQGIPYNEQFF
TRBJ1-5 | TRBV2 | . | . | TGTGCCAGCAGTACGGACAGCTTTAGCAATCAGCCCCAGCATTTT | CASSTDSFSNQPQHF
TRBJ1-2 | TRBV5-8 | . | . | TGTGCCAGCAGGTTGAAACAGGAGCGTGGCTACACCTTC | CASRLKQERGYTF
TRBJ1-4 | TRBV15 | TRBD1 | . | TGTGCCACCGGGACAGGGTGGAATGAAAAACTGTTTTTT | CATGTGWNEKLFF
TRBJ2-5 | TRBV11-3 | . | . | TGTGCCAGCAGCTTAGGAAGCCGGCTTCAGTACTTC | CASSLGSRLQYF
TRBJ2-4 | TRBV4-1 | TRBD2 | . | TGCGCCAGCAGCCATGCGGGGGGCCCCATTAACATTCAGTACTTC | CASSHAGGPINIQYF
TRBJ1-1 | TRBV5-1 | . | once | TGCGCCAGCAGCTTGGAGGAAGGGGCAGAAGCTTTCTTT | CASSLEEGAEAFF
TRBJ1-4 | TRBV12-5 | . | . | TGTGCTAGTGCCCGCTGGCAGGGAGGTGAAAAACTGTTTTTT | CASARWQGGEKLFF
TRBJ2-7 | TRBV5-1 | TRBD2 | once | TGCGCCAGCAGCTTGAGGTTGGAGGGACTACCCTACGAGCAGTACTTC | CASSLRLEGLPYEQYF
TRBJ1-6 | TRBV2 | . | few | TGTGCCAGCAATCGGGCAGCCCTCGGGAATTCACCCCTCCACTTT | CASNRAALGNSPLHF
TRBJ1-5 | TRBV19 | TRBD1 | . | TGTGCCAGTAGTTCGAGACAGGGCGGCAATCAGCCCCAGCATTTT | CASSSRQGGNQPQHF
TRBJ1-2 | TRBV19 | . | . | TGTGCCAGTAGTATCGGCCAGGGAAATCGCTACACCTTC | CASSIGQGNRYTF
TRBJ2-3 | TRBV4-1 | TRBD2 | . | TGCGCCAGCAGCCAAGCACTAGCGGGGACAACAGATACGCAGTATTTT | CASSQALAGTTDTQYF
TRBJ2-5 | TRBV11-2 | . | . | TGTGCCAGCAGCGTTGCGTCTGGGGAGACCCAGTACTTC | CASSVASGETQYF
TRBJ2-3 | TRBV19 | TRBD2 | . | TGTGCCAGTAGTTTACTAGCGGGCCTCACAGATACGCAGTATTTT | CASSLLAGLTDTQYF
TRBJ2-1 | TRBV18 | TRBD1 | . | TGTGCCAGCTCACCCCGTAGGGGACAGAACAATGAGCAGTTCTTC | CASSPRRGQNNEQFF
TRBJ1-1 | TRBV30 | . | . | TGTGCCTGGAGGGGACGTCCGGGGCGGAACACTGAAGCTTTCTTT | CAWRGRPGRNTEAFF
TRBJ1-5 | TRBV25-1 | TRBD1 | . | TGTGCCAGTGCCGGGACAGGGAATCAGCCCCAGCATTTT | CASAGTGNQPQHF
TRBJ2-1 | TRBV15 | . | . | TGTGCCACCAGCAGAGACTTTAGGGAGCAGTTCTTC | CATSRDFREQFF
TRBJ2-3 | TRBV30 | . | . | TGTGCCAGTTCTAGCGCCAGCACAGATACGCAGTATTTT | CASSSASTDTQYF
TRBJ2-2 | TRBV2 | . | . | TGTGCCAGCAGTGAGTCGGGGTTCGCGAACACCGGGGAGCTGTTTTTT | CASSESGFANTGELFF
TRBJ1-5 | TRBV7-9 | . | . | TGTGCCAGCAGCTTCGGGGACCGCAATCAGCCCCAGCATTTT | CASSFGDRNQPQHF
TRBJ1-1 | TRBV6-1 | . | . | TGTGCCAGCAGTGAAACCCTTAGGACTGAAGCTTTCTTT | CASSETLRTEAFF
TRBJ2-7 | TRBV7-8 | TRBD2 | . | TGTGCCAGCAGCTTGAGCGGGAGGGCCTACGAGCAGTACTTC | CASSLSGRAYEQYF
TRBJ1-1 | TRBV5-1 | . | once | TGCGCCAGCAGCTTGGCCACTGAGGCTGAAGCTTTCTTT | CASSLATEAEAFF
TRBJ2-1 | TRBV7-2 | TRBD2 | . | TGTGCCAGCAGCTTACTTAGGACTAGCGGGAGGGCCTGGGTTGAGCAGTTCTTC | CASSLLRTSGRAWVEQFF
TRBJ2-5 | TRBV6-5 | . | once | TGTGCCAGCAGTTGGGTGGGCGTCGGGGGGACCCAGTACTTC | CASSWVGVGGTQYF
TRBJ1-4 | TRBV4-2 | . | . | TGTGCCAGCAGCCAAAATCTGAGGAGTGAAAAACTGTTTTTT | CASSQNLRSEKLFF
TRBJ2-2 | TRBV19 | TRBD1 | . | TGTGCCAGTACCTCGGACAGGGGGGGCACCGGGGAGCTGTTTTTT | CASTSDRGGTGELFF
TRBJ2-7 | TRBV11-2 | TRBD2 | . | TGTGCCAGCAGCTTGGATTCGGCTAGCGGGGGGCGCGAGCAGTACTTC | CASSLDSASGGREQYF
TRBJ2-7 | TRBV6-6 | . | . | TGTGCCAGCAGCGGCAAGCATAAATACGAGCAGTACTTC | CASSGKHKYEQYF
TRBJ2-1 | TRBV9 | . | once | TGTGCCAGCAGCGTAGAGGGGGTCGGGTTCAATGAGCAGTTCTTC | CASSVEGVGFNEQFF
TRBJ2-2 | TRBV7-2 | . | once | TGTGCCAGCAACCCAGACGCGAACACCGGGGAGCTGTTTTTT | CASNPDANTGELFF
TRBJ2-5 | TRBV4-3 | . | . | TGCGCCAGCACCCAGGGGCGGTGCCGGCGGACCCAGTACTTC | CASTQGRCRRTQYF
TRBJ1-2 | TRBV21-1 | . | few | TGTGCCAGCCCACAGGGATTAGGAAACTATGGCTACACCTTC | CASPQGLGNYGYTF
TRBJ2-7 | TRBV5-3 | TRBD2 | . | TGTGCCAGAAGCTCGGGGTTAGCGGGGAGGGGCGAGCAGTACTTC | CARSSGLAGRGEQYF
TRBJ2-2 | TRBV29-1 | . | . | TGCAGCGCCCGAACGGGTGCCGGGGAGCTGTTTTTT | CSARTGAGELFF
TRBJ2-7 | TRBV30 | . | once | TGTGCCTGGAGGGTCGGGGAGAGCGACTCCTACGAGCAGTACTTC | CAWRVGESDSYEQYF
TRBJ1-2 | TRBV25-1 | . | . | TGTGCCAGCAGTGAATCCGGCGTTAACTATGGCTACACCTTC | CASSESGVNYGYTF
TRBJ1-1 | TRBV9 | TRBD1 | . | TGTGCCAGCAGCGTAGCCGACAGGGAGGTAGCTTTCTTT | CASSVADREVAFF
TRBJ2-7 | TRBV7-2 | . | . | TGTGCCAGCAGCTTGAGGGACATCTACGAGCAGTACTTC | CASSLRDIYEQYF
TRBJ1-2 | TRBV30 | TRBD1 | once | TGTGCCTGCCAAGACAGGGGCTATGGCTACACCTTC | CACQDRGYGYTF
TRBJ2-1 | TRBV7-2 | TRBD2 | . | TGTGCCAGCAGCTTACTAGCGGCAAGCTCCTACAATGAGCAGTTCTTC | CASSLLAASSYNEQFF